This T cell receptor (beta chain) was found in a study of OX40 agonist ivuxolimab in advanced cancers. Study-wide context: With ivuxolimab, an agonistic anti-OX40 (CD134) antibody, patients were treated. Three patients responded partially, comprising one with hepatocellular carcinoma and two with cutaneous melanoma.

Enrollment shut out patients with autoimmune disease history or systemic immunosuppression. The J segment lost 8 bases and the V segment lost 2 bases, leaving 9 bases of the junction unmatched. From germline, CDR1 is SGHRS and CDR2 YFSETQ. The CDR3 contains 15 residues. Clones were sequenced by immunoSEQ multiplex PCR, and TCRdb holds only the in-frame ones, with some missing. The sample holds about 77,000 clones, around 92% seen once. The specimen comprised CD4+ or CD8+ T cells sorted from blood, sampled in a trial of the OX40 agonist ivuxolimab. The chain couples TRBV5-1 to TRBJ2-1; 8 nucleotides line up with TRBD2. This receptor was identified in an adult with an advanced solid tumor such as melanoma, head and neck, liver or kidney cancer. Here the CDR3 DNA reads TGCGCCAGCAGCTTATCCAGCGGGAGATTCTATGAGCAGTTCTTC. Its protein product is CASSLSSGRFYEQFF.